The rows below give T cell receptor beta chains drawn from one sample of a study of T cells after yellow fever vaccination. MiXCR was run by TCRdb on the 5' RACE reads, yielding one entry per CDR3 protein. Here the sample spans 300,000 or so distinct CDR3 sequences, 6.8% being singletons. The sequencing here drew on PBMCs, taken approximately 40 days after the first yellow fever vaccination. Every receptor here comes from a man between 18 and 35 years old who received the YFV17D yellow fever vaccine. The CDR3 runs from the conserved cysteine through the conserved F or W. D genes are given only for firm matches. Expanded clones get a size class; other rows say once, few or many, or leave the size out.

>NA|few|TRBJ2-5|TRBV6-5
TGTGCCAGCAGTTACTTTACAGGGTTTCGGGAGACCCAGTACTTC
CASSYFTGFRETQYF
>TRBD1|few|TRBJ1-1|TRBV2
TGTGCCAGCAGATCCGGGACAGGGACGTCTGAAGCTTTCTTT
CASRSGTGTSEAFF
>TRBD2|NA|TRBJ2-5|TRBV4-3
TGCGCCAGCAGCCAAGAGCGGCTAGCGGGGGGGCAAGAGACCCAGTACTTC
CASSQERLAGGQETQYF
>TRBD1|few|TRBJ2-1|TRBV11-2
TGTGCCAGCAGCTTAAACACAGGGGGCATGAATGAGCAGTTCTTC
CASSLNTGGMNEQFF
>NA|few|TRBJ1-2|TRBV7-8
TGTGCCAGCAGCTTAGAGGCGACAAAGATGAGTTTTTATGGCTACACCTTC
CASSLEATKMSFYGYTF
>NA|many|TRBJ2-2|TRBV6-2/TRBV6-3
TGTGCCAGCAGTTATGAGAGAAACACCGGGGAGCTGTTTTTT
CASSYERNTGELFF
>NA|many|TRBJ1-1|TRBV29-1
TGCAGCGTTGTGGGACGGATGAACACTGAAGCTTTCTTT
CSVVGRMNTEAFF
>NA|few|TRBJ1-5|TRBV6-1
TGTGCCAGCAGTGAAGAGGGTTCAGGCAATCAGCCCCAGCATTTT
CASSEEGSGNQPQHF
>TRBD2|NA|TRBJ2-3|TRBV29-1
TGCAGCGTTGAAAAGACTAGCGTGGGAACAGATACGCAGTATTTT
CSVEKTSVGTDTQYF
>TRBD2|NA|TRBJ2-1|TRBV29-1
TGCAGCGTTGCGACTAGCGGGGCCTACAATGAGCAGTTCTTC
CSVATSGAYNEQFF
>TRBD1|NA|TRBJ2-2|TRBV4-3
TGCGCCAGCAGCCACCGGGCCGGGACAGGGGCGGCCGGGGAGCTGTTTTTT
CASSHRAGTGAAGELFF
>NA|few|TRBJ2-1|TRBV28
TGTGCCAGCAGCTCCAACCGCGATGAGCAGTTCTTC
CASSSNRDEQFF
>TRBD1|few|TRBJ2-7|TRBV10-3
TGTGCCATCGGGACAGAACCTTACGAGCAGTACTTC
CAIGTEPYEQYF
>NA|few|TRBJ2-1|TRBV2
TGTGCCAGCAGTGACAACAGGGTGTGGGAGCAGTTCTTC
CASSDNRVWEQFF
>NA|few|TRBJ2-2|TRBV6-1
TGTGCCAGCAGTGGGACGTTGACCGGGGAGCTGTTTTTT
CASSGTLTGELFF
>NA|NA|TRBJ1-1|TRBV30
TGTGCCTGGGCCCCATGGGGCACTGAAGCTTTCTTT
CAWAPWGTEAFF
>NA|few|TRBJ1-1|TRBV19
TGTGCCAGTACAGCACAGAGACACATGAACACTGAAGCTTTCTTT
CASTAQRHMNTEAFF
>NA|many|TRBJ1-6|TRBV4-3
TGCGCCAGCAGCCAAGCCCTAACTAGACAGAATTCACCCCTCCACTTT
CASSQALTRQNSPLHF
>NA|once|TRBJ2-3|TRBV5-5
TGTGCCAGCAGCTTGCAAAGGGGGTGGGATACGCAGTATTTT
CASSLQRGWDTQYF
>NA|NA|TRBJ2-7|TRBV2
TGTGCCAGCAGTACGTCTAGACTTTTCTACGAGCAGTACTTC
CASSTSRLFYEQYF
>TRBD1|NA|TRBJ2-7|TRBV20-1
TGCAGTGCTAGATTGACAGGGGCCACCTACGAGCAGTACTTC
CSARLTGATYEQYF
>NA|few|TRBJ2-1|TRBV20-1
TGCAGTGCTAGAGATCGTGGCCGGTTGGATGAGCAGTTCTTC
CSARDRGRLDEQFF